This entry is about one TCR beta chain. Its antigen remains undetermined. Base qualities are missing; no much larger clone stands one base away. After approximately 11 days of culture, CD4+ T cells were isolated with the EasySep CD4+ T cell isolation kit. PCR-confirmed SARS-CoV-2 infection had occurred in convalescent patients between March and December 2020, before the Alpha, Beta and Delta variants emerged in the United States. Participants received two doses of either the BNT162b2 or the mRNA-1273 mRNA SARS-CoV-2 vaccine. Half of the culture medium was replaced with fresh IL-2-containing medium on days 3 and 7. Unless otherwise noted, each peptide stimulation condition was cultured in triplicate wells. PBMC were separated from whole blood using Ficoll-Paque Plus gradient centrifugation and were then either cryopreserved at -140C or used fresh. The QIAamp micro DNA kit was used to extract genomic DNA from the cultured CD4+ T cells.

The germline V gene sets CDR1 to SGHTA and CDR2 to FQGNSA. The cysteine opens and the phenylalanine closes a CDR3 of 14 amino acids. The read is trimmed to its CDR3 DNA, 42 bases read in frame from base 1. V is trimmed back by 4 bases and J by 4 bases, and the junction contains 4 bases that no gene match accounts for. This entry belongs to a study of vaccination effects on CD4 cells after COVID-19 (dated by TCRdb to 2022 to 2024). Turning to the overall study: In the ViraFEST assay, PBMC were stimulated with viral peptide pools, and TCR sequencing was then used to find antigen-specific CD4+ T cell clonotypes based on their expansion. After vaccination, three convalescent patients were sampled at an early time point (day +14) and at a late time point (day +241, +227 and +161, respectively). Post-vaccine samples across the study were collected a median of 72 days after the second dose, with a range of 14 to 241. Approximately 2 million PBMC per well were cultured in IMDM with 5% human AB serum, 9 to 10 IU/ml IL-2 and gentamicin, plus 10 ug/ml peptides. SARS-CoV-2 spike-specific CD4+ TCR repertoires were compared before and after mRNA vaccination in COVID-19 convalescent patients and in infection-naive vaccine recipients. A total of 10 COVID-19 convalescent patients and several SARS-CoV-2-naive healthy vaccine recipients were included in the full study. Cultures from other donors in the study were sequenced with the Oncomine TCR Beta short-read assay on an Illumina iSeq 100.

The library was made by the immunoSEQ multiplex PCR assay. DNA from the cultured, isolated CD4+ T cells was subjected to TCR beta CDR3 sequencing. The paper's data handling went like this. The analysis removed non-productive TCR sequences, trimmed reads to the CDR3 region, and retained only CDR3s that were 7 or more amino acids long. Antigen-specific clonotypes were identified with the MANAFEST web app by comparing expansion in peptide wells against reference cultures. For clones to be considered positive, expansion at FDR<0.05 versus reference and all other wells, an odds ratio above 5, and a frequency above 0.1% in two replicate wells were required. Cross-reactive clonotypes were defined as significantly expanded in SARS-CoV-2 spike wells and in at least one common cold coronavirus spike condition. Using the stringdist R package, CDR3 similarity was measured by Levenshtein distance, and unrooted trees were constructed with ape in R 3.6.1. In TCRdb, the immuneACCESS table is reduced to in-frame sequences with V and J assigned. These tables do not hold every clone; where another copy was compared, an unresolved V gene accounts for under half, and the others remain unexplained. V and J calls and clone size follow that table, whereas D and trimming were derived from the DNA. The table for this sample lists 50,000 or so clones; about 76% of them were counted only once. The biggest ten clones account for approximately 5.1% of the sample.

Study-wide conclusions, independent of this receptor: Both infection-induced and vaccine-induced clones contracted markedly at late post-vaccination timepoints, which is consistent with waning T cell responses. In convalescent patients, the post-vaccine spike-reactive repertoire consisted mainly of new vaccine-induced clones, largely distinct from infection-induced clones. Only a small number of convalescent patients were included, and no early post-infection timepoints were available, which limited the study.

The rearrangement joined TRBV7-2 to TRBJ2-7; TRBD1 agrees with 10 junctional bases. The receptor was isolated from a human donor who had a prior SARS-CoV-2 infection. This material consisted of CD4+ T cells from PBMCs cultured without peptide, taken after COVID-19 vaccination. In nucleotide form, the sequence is TGTGCCAGCAGCTACGGACAGGGGGGTTACGAGCAGTACTTC. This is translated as CASSYGQGGYEQYF.